This T cell receptor beta chain was documented in a study of cytotoxic CD8 clonotypes in ibrutinib-treated CLL. Regarding the study as a whole: Among the clonotypes, public ones were uncommon and contracted or held stable on treatment.

Comment on this clone: No antigen is known for it.

Investigators sought sequencing depths of between 1 in 200,000 and 1 in 1 million T cells. The repertoire was sequenced with immunoSEQ multiplex PCR; TCRdb's copy has only in-frame clones and lacks some. The repertoire includes 250,000 to 350,000 clones, around 76% of them detected once, and approximately 5.1% sits in the top ten. In germline, CDR1 is SGHTA, CDR2 FQGNSA. V gave up 8 bases and J gave up 4 bases, with 6 bases separating them. The CDR3 totals 11 residues. The gene calls are TRBV7-2 and TRBJ1-5, with D unresolved. This sequence was found in a human donor with chronic lymphocytic leukemia. The sample consisted of PBMCs, taken at disease progression, from a patient treated with ibrutinib. CDR3 bases: TGTGCCAGCGGAGGGAATCAGCCCCAGCATTTT. Amino acid sequence: CASGGNQPQHF.